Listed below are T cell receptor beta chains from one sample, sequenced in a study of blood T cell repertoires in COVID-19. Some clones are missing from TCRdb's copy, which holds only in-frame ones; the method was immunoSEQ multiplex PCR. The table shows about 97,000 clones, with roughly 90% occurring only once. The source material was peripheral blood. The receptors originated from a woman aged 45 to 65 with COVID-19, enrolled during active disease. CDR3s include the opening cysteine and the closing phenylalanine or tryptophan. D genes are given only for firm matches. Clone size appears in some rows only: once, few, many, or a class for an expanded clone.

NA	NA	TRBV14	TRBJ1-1	CASSHSGGGAFF	TGTGCCAGCAGCCACTCGGGGGGGGGAGCTTTCTTT
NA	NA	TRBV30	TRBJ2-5	CAWAPGRQETQYF	TGTGCCTGGGCCCCAGGGAGGCAAGAGACCCAGTACTTC
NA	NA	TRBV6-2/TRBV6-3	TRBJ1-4	CASSHPRGSQNEKLFF	TGTGCCAGCAGTCACCCCAGGGGATCCCAGAATGAAAAACTGTTTTTT
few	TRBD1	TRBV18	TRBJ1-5	CASSPSGQGADQPQHF	TGTGCCAGCTCACCCTCAGGACAGGGGGCAGATCAGCCCCAGCATTTT
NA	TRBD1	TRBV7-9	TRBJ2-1	CASSPKRTGVSYNEQFF	TGTGCCAGCAGCCCTAAAAGGACAGGGGTATCCTACAATGAGCAGTTCTTC
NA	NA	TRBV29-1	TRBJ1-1	CSVVPGMGPTEAFF	TGCAGCGTTGTCCCAGGGATGGGTCCCACTGAAGCTTTCTTT
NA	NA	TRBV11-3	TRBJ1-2	CATRRWGYTF	TGTGCCACCAGGCGGTGGGGCTACACCTTC
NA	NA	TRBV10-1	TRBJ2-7	CASSGTYSGEQYF	TGCGCCAGCAGTGGGACATATTCGGGCGAGCAGTACTTC
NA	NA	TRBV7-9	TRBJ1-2	CASSLGQDYGYTF	TGTGCCAGCAGCTTAGGACAGGACTATGGCTACACCTTC
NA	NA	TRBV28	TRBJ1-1	CASSFLGTKNTEAFF	TGTGCCAGCAGTTTTTTAGGGACAAAGAACACTGAAGCTTTCTTT
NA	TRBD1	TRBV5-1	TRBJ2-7	CASSLSGQGTHEQYF	TGCGCCAGCAGCTTGTCGGGACAGGGTACCCACGAGCAGTACTTC
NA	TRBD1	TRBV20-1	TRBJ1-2	CSASSGTGYGYTF	TGCAGTGCTAGTTCTGGGACAGGGTATGGCTACACCTTC
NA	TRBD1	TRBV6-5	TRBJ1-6	CASSYGTGGSPLHF	TGTGCCAGCAGTTACGGGACAGGGGGTTCACCCCTCCACTTT
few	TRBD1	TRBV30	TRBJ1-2	CAWSRFEGAGGYTF	TGTGCCTGGAGCCGTTTCGAGGGGGCAGGTGGCTACACCTTC
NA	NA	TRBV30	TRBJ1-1	CAWSVVTFEAFF	TGTGCCTGGAGTGTGGTCACATTTGAAGCTTTCTTT
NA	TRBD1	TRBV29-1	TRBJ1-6	CSVGGQGASNSPLHF	TGCAGCGTTGGCGGACAGGGGGCGAGTAATTCACCCCTCCACTTT
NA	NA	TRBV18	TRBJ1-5	CASSPREDQPQHF	TGTGCCAGCTCACCCCGGGAAGATCAGCCCCAGCATTTT
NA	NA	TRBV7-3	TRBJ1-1	CASSSRVERTEAFF	TGTGCCAGCAGCTCCCGGGTAGAAAGGACTGAAGCTTTCTTT
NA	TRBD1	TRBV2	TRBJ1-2	CASSKGTGGFYGYTF	TGTGCCAGCAGTAAAGGGACAGGCGGATTCTATGGCTACACCTTC
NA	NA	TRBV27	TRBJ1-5	CASSLSPDPRVQPQHF	TGTGCCAGCAGTTTATCACCAGATCCCAGGGTTCAGCCCCAGCATTTT
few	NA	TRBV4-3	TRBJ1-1	CASSQDTGTRKEAFF	TGCGCCAGCAGCCAAGACACAGGGACACGAAAGGAAGCTTTCTTT
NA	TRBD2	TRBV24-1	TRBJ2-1	CATSEASGGGYNEQFF	TGTGCCACCAGTGAGGCTAGCGGGGGGGGGTACAATGAGCAGTTCTTC
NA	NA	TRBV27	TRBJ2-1	CASSLVLATYNEQFF	TGTGCCAGCAGTTTGGTTCTAGCGACCTACAATGAGCAGTTCTTC
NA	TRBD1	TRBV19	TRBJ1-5	CASSIGLRGSNQPQHF	TGTGCCAGTAGTATAGGTCTCAGGGGGAGCAATCAGCCCCAGCATTTT
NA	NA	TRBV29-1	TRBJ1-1	CSVDTHLTEAFF	TGCAGCGTTGATACACACCTCACTGAAGCTTTCTTT
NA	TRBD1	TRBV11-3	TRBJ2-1	CASSLEGTGDNEQFF	TGTGCCAGCAGCCTCGAAGGGACAGGGGACAATGAGCAGTTCTTC
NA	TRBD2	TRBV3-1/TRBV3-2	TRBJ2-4	CASSQAPGGPNIQYF	TGTGCCAGCAGCCAAGCCCCGGGGGGGCCAAACATTCAGTACTTC
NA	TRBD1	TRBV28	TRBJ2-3	CASRVGIRSRDRRRDTQYF	TGTGCCAGCAGAGTGGGGATACGATCCCGGGACAGGAGACGGGATACGCAGTATTTT
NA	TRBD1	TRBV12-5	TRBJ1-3	CASGLGTGEGNTIYF	TGTGCTAGTGGTTTGGGGACAGGGGAAGGAAACACCATATATTTT
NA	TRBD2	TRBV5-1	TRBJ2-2	CASSLVAGGTGELFF	TGCGCCAGCAGCTTGGTTGCGGGGGGCACCGGGGAGCTGTTTTTT
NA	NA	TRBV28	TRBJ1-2	CASSLGGGWGYTF	TGTGCCAGCAGCCTCGGGGGAGGGTGGGGCTACACCTTC
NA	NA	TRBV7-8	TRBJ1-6	CASSFAGIDSPLHF	TGTGCCAGCAGCTTCGCGGGGATCGATTCACCCCTCCACTTT
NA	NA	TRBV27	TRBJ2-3	CASSYVVGAGTDTQYF	TGTGCCAGCAGCTATGTAGTGGGCGCAGGCACAGATACGCAGTATTTT
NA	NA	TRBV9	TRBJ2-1	CASSTSVEEQFF	TGTGCCAGCAGCACCTCAGTGGAGGAGCAGTTCTTC
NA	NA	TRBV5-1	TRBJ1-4	CASSVTGQDFAATNEKLFF	TGCGCCAGCAGCGTCACCGGGCAGGACTTCGCTGCAACTAATGAAAAACTGTTTTTT